These T cell receptor beta chains were read from a single sample in a study of identifying expanded T cells in peripheral blood. This table comes from immunoSEQ multiplex PCR, and its TCRdb copy is limited to in-frame clones, with some not included. Of 100,000 to 150,000 clones listed, less than 90% were seen once; the top ten hold approximately 8.9%. The sequencing sample was made of blood. These receptor sequences come from a person between 18 and 69 years old in good health. The CDR3 runs from the conserved cysteine through the conserved F or W. Each record gives: J gene, D gene, V gene, clone size, CDR3 protein, CDR3 DNA. The D gene is left open where the match is weak. The size entry is marked missing in some rows and otherwise reads once, few, many or a size class.

j_call: TRBJ2-5
d_call: .
v_call: TRBV19
clone_size: .
cdr3_aa: CASSFGHVGDQYF
cdr3_nt: TGTGCCAGTAGTTTCGGACATGTGGGGGACCAGTACTTC

j_call: TRBJ2-7
d_call: TRBD1
v_call: TRBV18
clone_size: few
cdr3_aa: CASSLFEGQGAYEQYF
cdr3_nt: TGTGCCAGCTCTCTTTTCGAGGGACAGGGAGCCTACGAGCAGTACTTC

j_call: TRBJ2-2
d_call: .
v_call: TRBV7-2
clone_size: .
cdr3_aa: CASSVQRNTGELFF
cdr3_nt: TGTGCCAGCAGCGTTCAGAGGAACACCGGGGAGCTGTTTTTT

j_call: TRBJ2-5
d_call: .
v_call: TRBV2
clone_size: .
cdr3_aa: CASIPGPAQETQYF
cdr3_nt: TGTGCCAGCATCCCAGGGCCAGCACAAGAGACCCAGTACTTC

j_call: TRBJ2-2
d_call: .
v_call: TRBV10-1
clone_size: .
cdr3_aa: CASSDPYTGELFF
cdr3_nt: TGCGCCAGCAGTGATCCTTATACCGGGGAGCTGTTTTTT

j_call: TRBJ2-1
d_call: TRBD2
v_call: TRBV29-1
clone_size: .
cdr3_aa: CSVPTSGLYNEQFF
cdr3_nt: TGCAGCGTCCCGACTAGCGGGCTGTACAATGAGCAGTTCTTC

j_call: TRBJ1-2
d_call: .
v_call: TRBV7-9
clone_size: .
cdr3_aa: CASSGRTVYYTF
cdr3_nt: TGTGCCAGCAGCGGCCGGACAGTTTACTACACCTTC

j_call: TRBJ2-2
d_call: TRBD2
v_call: TRBV18
clone_size: once
cdr3_aa: CASSPPRGARKRNTGELFF
cdr3_nt: TGTGCCAGCTCACCTCCGCGGGGGGCGCGCAAGAGGAACACCGGGGAGCTGTTTTTT

j_call: TRBJ1-4
d_call: .
v_call: TRBV6-5
clone_size: .
cdr3_aa: CASSGTSNEKLFF
cdr3_nt: TGTGCCAGTAGCGGGACATCTAATGAAAAACTGTTTTTT

j_call: TRBJ1-2
d_call: TRBD1
v_call: TRBV30
clone_size: .
cdr3_aa: CAWSPGTGGEDGYTF
cdr3_nt: TGTGCCTGGAGCCCCGGGACAGGGGGCGAAGATGGCTACACCTTC

j_call: TRBJ1-1
d_call: TRBD1
v_call: TRBV2
clone_size: .
cdr3_aa: CATGQGRTEAFF
cdr3_nt: TGTGCCACGGGACAGGGGAGGACTGAAGCTTTCTTT

j_call: TRBJ2-7
d_call: .
v_call: TRBV15
clone_size: .
cdr3_aa: CATSRDVGTYEQYF
cdr3_nt: TGTGCCACCAGCAGAGATGTCGGGACTTACGAGCAGTACTTC

j_call: TRBJ2-3
d_call: .
v_call: TRBV6-5
clone_size: .
cdr3_aa: CASSATSPSTDTQYF
cdr3_nt: TGTGCCAGCAGCGCGACTAGTCCTAGCACAGATACGCAGTATTTT

j_call: TRBJ1-2
d_call: .
v_call: TRBV11-3
clone_size: .
cdr3_aa: CASSSGAHGYTF
cdr3_nt: TGTGCCAGCAGCTCTGGCGCGCATGGCTACACCTTC

j_call: TRBJ2-7
d_call: .
v_call: TRBV7-9
clone_size: .
cdr3_aa: CASSLLEGRGYEQYF
cdr3_nt: TGTGCCAGCAGCTTATTAGAGGGCAGGGGCTACGAGCAGTACTTC

j_call: TRBJ2-3
d_call: .
v_call: TRBV27
clone_size: .
cdr3_aa: CASSPADRDTQYF
cdr3_nt: TGTGCCAGCAGCCCCGCTGACCGGGATACGCAGTATTTT

j_call: TRBJ2-5
d_call: TRBD2
v_call: TRBV7-9
clone_size: .
cdr3_aa: CASSSRTSPGTQYF
cdr3_nt: TGTGCCAGCAGCTCCAGGACTAGTCCAGGGACCCAGTACTTC

j_call: TRBJ2-1
d_call: TRBD2
v_call: TRBV28
clone_size: .
cdr3_aa: CASNLGLAGDLIYNEQFF
cdr3_nt: TGTGCCAGCAATCTCGGACTAGCGGGAGATCTTATCTACAATGAGCAGTTCTTC

j_call: TRBJ1-5
d_call: .
v_call: TRBV4-2
clone_size: .
cdr3_aa: CASSHRRDSNQPQHF
cdr3_nt: TGTGCCAGCAGTCATCGGAGAGATAGCAATCAGCCCCAGCATTTT

j_call: TRBJ2-7
d_call: TRBD1
v_call: TRBV5-6
clone_size: .
cdr3_aa: CARVLDRASYEQYF
cdr3_nt: TGTGCCAGGGTTTTAGACAGGGCCTCCTACGAGCAGTACTTC

j_call: TRBJ2-7
d_call: .
v_call: TRBV7-2
clone_size: once
cdr3_aa: CASSAFSYEQYF
cdr3_nt: TGTGCCAGCAGCGCGTTCTCCTACGAGCAGTACTTC

j_call: TRBJ2-7
d_call: .
v_call: TRBV2
clone_size: .
cdr3_aa: CASTPFGGGTYEQYF
cdr3_nt: TGTGCCAGCACCCCCTTTGGGGGGGGCACCTACGAGCAGTACTTC

j_call: TRBJ1-2
d_call: .
v_call: TRBV28
clone_size: .
cdr3_aa: CASSFPPRGGATGYTF
cdr3_nt: TGTGCCAGCAGTTTCCCCCCCCGCGGGGGCGCGACGGGCTACACCTTC

j_call: TRBJ1-4
d_call: .
v_call: TRBV27
clone_size: .
cdr3_aa: CASSLLPTDEKLFF
cdr3_nt: TGTGCCAGCAGTTTACTCCCGACAGATGAAAAACTGTTTTTT

j_call: TRBJ2-3
d_call: TRBD2
v_call: TRBV19
clone_size: .
cdr3_aa: CASSIVAGGTDTQYF
cdr3_nt: TGTGCCAGTAGTATCGTAGCGGGAGGGACAGATACGCAGTATTTT

j_call: TRBJ1-5
d_call: .
v_call: TRBV28
clone_size: .
cdr3_aa: CASSLWRYSNQPQHF
cdr3_nt: TGTGCCAGCAGTTTGTGGCGGTATAGCAATCAGCCCCAGCATTTT

j_call: TRBJ2-3
d_call: .
v_call: TRBV6-5
clone_size: .
cdr3_aa: CASSYTQKGSHTQYF
cdr3_nt: TGTGCCAGCAGTTACACGCAAAAGGGTTCACATACGCAGTATTTT

j_call: TRBJ2-5
d_call: .
v_call: TRBV27
clone_size: .
cdr3_aa: CASSSPINQETQYF
cdr3_nt: TGTGCCAGCAGTTCCCCTATTAATCAAGAGACCCAGTACTTC

j_call: TRBJ1-5
d_call: .
v_call: TRBV30
clone_size: .
cdr3_aa: CAWRSWGNNQPQHF
cdr3_nt: TGTGCCTGGAGATCGTGGGGAAACAATCAGCCCCAGCATTTT

j_call: TRBJ2-6
d_call: .
v_call: TRBV7-3
clone_size: .
cdr3_aa: CASSSGPNSGANVLTF
cdr3_nt: TGTGCCAGCAGCTCCGGCCCGAACTCTGGGGCCAACGTCCTGACTTTC

j_call: TRBJ1-2
d_call: TRBD1
v_call: TRBV29-1
clone_size: .
cdr3_aa: CSVEDRNYGYTF
cdr3_nt: TGCAGCGTTGAGGACAGGAACTATGGCTACACCTTC

j_call: TRBJ1-2
d_call: .
v_call: TRBV29-1
clone_size: .
cdr3_aa: CSVEWDGAGYTF
cdr3_nt: TGCAGCGTTGAGTGGGACGGGGCCGGCTACACCTTC

j_call: TRBJ2-7
d_call: TRBD2
v_call: TRBV5-1
clone_size: .
cdr3_aa: CASSVTSGSASYEQYF
cdr3_nt: TGCGCCAGCAGCGTGACTAGCGGGAGCGCCTCCTACGAGCAGTACTTC

j_call: TRBJ2-2
d_call: TRBD2
v_call: TRBV5-6
clone_size: .
cdr3_aa: CATLAGGAGELFF
cdr3_nt: TGTGCCACCCTAGCGGGAGGAGCCGGGGAGCTGTTTTTT

j_call: TRBJ1-4
d_call: .
v_call: TRBV2
clone_size: .
cdr3_aa: CASSEWQGNEKLFF
cdr3_nt: TGTGCCAGCAGTGAGTGGCAGGGGAACGAAAAACTGTTTTTT

j_call: TRBJ2-1
d_call: .
v_call: TRBV4-2
clone_size: .
cdr3_aa: CASSQDLQELAVVDEQFF
cdr3_nt: TGTGCCAGCAGCCAAGATCTACAGGAACTAGCTGTAGTGGATGAGCAGTTCTTC

j_call: TRBJ2-7
d_call: .
v_call: TRBV10-3
clone_size: .
cdr3_aa: CAISEPSGDEQYF
cdr3_nt: TGTGCCATCAGTGAGCCGTCCGGCGACGAGCAGTACTTC

j_call: TRBJ2-3
d_call: .
v_call: TRBV15
clone_size: .
cdr3_aa: CATSRYTDTQYF
cdr3_nt: TGTGCCACCAGCAGGTACACAGATACGCAGTATTTT

j_call: TRBJ1-5
d_call: .
v_call: TRBV6-5
clone_size: .
cdr3_aa: CASRKLDSNQPQHF
cdr3_nt: TGTGCCAGCAGGAAATTAGATAGCAATCAGCCCCAGCATTTT

j_call: TRBJ2-7
d_call: .
v_call: TRBV4-2
clone_size: .
cdr3_aa: CASSQASPHEQYF
cdr3_nt: TGTGCCAGCAGCCAGGCCTCTCCCCACGAGCAGTACTTC

j_call: TRBJ2-1
d_call: .
v_call: TRBV28
clone_size: .
cdr3_aa: CASTPGSDAYNEQFF
cdr3_nt: TGTGCCAGCACCCCGGGTTCTGACGCCTACAATGAGCAGTTCTTC